Listed below are T cell receptor beta chains from one sample, sequenced in a study of blood T cell repertoires in COVID-19. Data came from immunoSEQ multiplex PCR; TCRdb stores just in-frame clones and leaves some out. This table has 200,000 to 250,000 clones, 80% to 90% appearing once. Sequenced sample: PBMCs or T cells enriched from blood (not recorded which). These TCRs come from a woman aged 45 to 65 with acute COVID-19. Both conserved end residues are part of each CDR3. The D gene is left open where the match is weak. A clone size is listed for some rows: how often the clone was seen (once, few, many), or a class if it is expanded.

D gene: .; V gene: TRBV4-1; J gene: TRBJ1-1; clone size: few; CDR3 protein: CASSQVMNTEAFF; CDR3 DNA: TGCGCCAGCAGCCAAGTAATGAACACTGAAGCTTTCTTT
D gene: TRBD1; V gene: TRBV4-1; J gene: TRBJ2-2; clone size: few; CDR3 protein: CASTGTGNTGELFF; CDR3 DNA: TGCGCCAGCACGGGGACAGGCAACACCGGGGAGCTGTTTTTT
D gene: TRBD1; V gene: TRBV28; J gene: TRBJ1-5; clone size: .; CDR3 protein: CASSLWGTGGYSNQPQHF; CDR3 DNA: TGTGCCAGCAGTTTATGGGGGACAGGGGGGTATAGCAATCAGCCCCAGCATTTT
D gene: .; V gene: TRBV6-2/TRBV6-3; J gene: TRBJ2-7; clone size: .; CDR3 protein: CASSATSQSSYEQYF; CDR3 DNA: TGTGCCAGCAGTGCCACTAGCCAATCCTCCTACGAGCAGTACTTC
D gene: .; V gene: TRBV27; J gene: TRBJ1-4; clone size: .; CDR3 protein: CATGFNEKLFF; CDR3 DNA: TGTGCCACAGGGTTCAATGAAAAACTGTTTTTT
D gene: .; V gene: TRBV18; J gene: TRBJ1-2; clone size: .; CDR3 protein: CASSEWGRGDYGYTF; CDR3 DNA: TGTGCCAGCTCAGAATGGGGCAGGGGTGACTATGGCTACACCTTC
D gene: .; V gene: TRBV27; J gene: TRBJ1-1; clone size: .; CDR3 protein: CASSLSGQNTEAFF; CDR3 DNA: TGTGCCAGCAGTTTGAGTGGACAGAACACTGAAGCTTTCTTT
D gene: TRBD1; V gene: TRBV28; J gene: TRBJ1-4; clone size: few; CDR3 protein: CASSRTGTANEKLFF; CDR3 DNA: TGTGCCAGCAGTCGCACCGGGACAGCAAATGAAAAACTGTTTTTT
D gene: .; V gene: TRBV27; J gene: TRBJ1-2; clone size: .; CDR3 protein: CASSPGLSYGYTF; CDR3 DNA: TGTGCCAGCAGTCCCGGACTCTCCTATGGCTACACCTTC
D gene: TRBD1; V gene: TRBV6-5; J gene: TRBJ1-6; clone size: .; CDR3 protein: CASIKTGGSLSPLHF; CDR3 DNA: TGTGCCAGCATTAAGACAGGGGGCTCTCTTTCACCCCTCCACTTT
D gene: .; V gene: TRBV7-9; J gene: TRBJ1-1; clone size: .; CDR3 protein: CASSQTGNTEAFF; CDR3 DNA: TGTGCCAGCAGCCAGACAGGGAACACTGAAGCTTTCTTT
D gene: TRBD2; V gene: TRBV2; J gene: TRBJ2-1; clone size: .; CDR3 protein: CASSEVGLVALEQFF; CDR3 DNA: TGTGCCAGCAGTGAGGTAGGACTAGTCGCTCTTGAGCAGTTCTTC
D gene: TRBD2; V gene: TRBV4-3; J gene: TRBJ2-5; clone size: .; CDR3 protein: CASSQGTSSKYQETQYF; CDR3 DNA: TGCGCCAGCAGCCAGGGGACTAGCTCAAAGTACCAAGAGACCCAGTACTTC
D gene: .; V gene: TRBV12-2; J gene: TRBJ1-2; clone size: .; CDR3 protein: CASRSSRGLRGYTF; CDR3 DNA: TGTGCAAGTCGCTCCAGCAGGGGGCTAAGGGGCTACACCTTC
D gene: TRBD1; V gene: TRBV5-6; J gene: TRBJ1-2; clone size: .; CDR3 protein: CASSGMVLRGEGYTF; CDR3 DNA: TGTGCCAGCAGCGGGATGGTCCTCAGGGGGGAGGGCTACACCTTC
D gene: .; V gene: TRBV28; J gene: TRBJ2-7; clone size: .; CDR3 protein: CASSYGGLEQYF; CDR3 DNA: TGTGCCAGCAGTTACGGGGGGCTCGAGCAGTACTTC
D gene: .; V gene: TRBV3-1/TRBV3-2; J gene: TRBJ2-3; clone size: .; CDR3 protein: CASSHRSSTQYF; CDR3 DNA: TGTGCCAGCAGCCACAGGTCCAGTACGCAGTATTTT
D gene: TRBD2; V gene: TRBV5-1; J gene: TRBJ2-1; clone size: .; CDR3 protein: CASSLSLATYNEQFF; CDR3 DNA: TGCGCCAGCAGCCTATCACTAGCGACCTACAATGAGCAGTTCTTC
D gene: TRBD1; V gene: TRBV28; J gene: TRBJ2-7; clone size: .; CDR3 protein: CASSGTVYEQYF; CDR3 DNA: TGTGCCAGCAGTGGGACAGTCTACGAGCAGTACTTC
D gene: .; V gene: TRBV7-9; J gene: TRBJ2-2; clone size: .; CDR3 protein: CASSATGSNTGELFF; CDR3 DNA: TGTGCCAGCAGCGCGACAGGTTCGAACACCGGGGAGCTGTTTTTT
D gene: TRBD1; V gene: TRBV30; J gene: TRBJ2-7; clone size: .; CDR3 protein: CAWTRGLYEQYF; CDR3 DNA: TGTGCCTGGACCAGGGGGCTGTACGAGCAGTACTTC
D gene: .; V gene: TRBV7-2; J gene: TRBJ1-3; clone size: .; CDR3 protein: CASSAGQGNTIYF; CDR3 DNA: TGTGCCAGCAGCGCCGGACAGGGAAACACCATATATTTT
D gene: .; V gene: TRBV28; J gene: TRBJ2-3; clone size: .; CDR3 protein: CASSLWNKRGAQYNTQYF; CDR3 DNA: TGTGCCAGCAGTTTATGGAACAAACGGGGGGCGCAGTACAATACGCAGTATTTT
D gene: .; V gene: TRBV12-3/TRBV12-4; J gene: TRBJ1-1; clone size: once; CDR3 protein: CASSLIQNTEAFF; CDR3 DNA: TGTGCCAGCAGTTTAATTCAGAACACTGAAGCTTTCTTT
D gene: TRBD2; V gene: TRBV19; J gene: TRBJ2-3; clone size: .; CDR3 protein: CASSIGTSPDTQYF; CDR3 DNA: TGTGCCAGTAGTATCGGGACTAGCCCAGATACGCAGTATTTT
D gene: TRBD1; V gene: TRBV2; J gene: TRBJ2-3; clone size: .; CDR3 protein: CAGNGDSPTDTQYF; CDR3 DNA: TGTGCCGGGAACGGGGACAGCCCCACAGATACGCAGTATTTT
D gene: .; V gene: TRBV6-6; J gene: TRBJ2-2; clone size: .; CDR3 protein: CASLGRPNTGELFF; CDR3 DNA: TGTGCCAGTCTAGGGAGGCCGAACACCGGGGAGCTGTTTTTT
D gene: .; V gene: TRBV4-1; J gene: TRBJ2-6; clone size: .; CDR3 protein: CASSQDWRGVSSGANVLTF; CDR3 DNA: TGCGCCAGCAGCCAAGATTGGAGGGGCGTAAGCTCTGGGGCCAACGTCCTGACTTTC
D gene: TRBD1; V gene: TRBV9; J gene: TRBJ2-5; clone size: .; CDR3 protein: CASSATGGDWTQYF; CDR3 DNA: TGTGCCAGCAGCGCGACAGGGGGCGATTGGACCCAGTACTTC
D gene: TRBD1; V gene: TRBV28; J gene: TRBJ2-2; clone size: .; CDR3 protein: CASSTGGARTGELFF; CDR3 DNA: TGTGCCAGCAGTACAGGGGGCGCGAGAACCGGGGAGCTGTTTTTT
D gene: .; V gene: TRBV18; J gene: TRBJ2-6; clone size: .; CDR3 protein: CASSPPSGSGANVLTF; CDR3 DNA: TGTGCCAGCTCACCACCATCAGGCTCTGGGGCCAACGTCCTGACTTTC
D gene: .; V gene: TRBV14; J gene: TRBJ2-7; clone size: .; CDR3 protein: CASSQDFDRRYEQYF; CDR3 DNA: TGTGCCAGCAGCCAAGATTTTGACAGGCGCTACGAGCAGTACTTC
D gene: .; V gene: TRBV10-3; J gene: TRBJ1-1; clone size: once; CDR3 protein: CAIRKERATEAFF; CDR3 DNA: TGTGCCATCAGGAAGGAGAGGGCCACTGAAGCTTTCTTT
D gene: .; V gene: TRBV2; J gene: TRBJ2-4; clone size: .; CDR3 protein: CASSDPYAKNIQYF; CDR3 DNA: TGTGCCAGCAGTGACCCCTATGCCAAAAACATTCAGTACTTC
D gene: TRBD1; V gene: TRBV5-4; J gene: TRBJ1-1; clone size: .; CDR3 protein: CASSLNRGITEAFF; CDR3 DNA: TGTGCCAGCAGCTTGAACAGGGGGATCACTGAAGCTTTCTTT
D gene: .; V gene: TRBV3-1/TRBV3-2; J gene: TRBJ2-7; clone size: once; CDR3 protein: CASSPRGAGNYEQYF; CDR3 DNA: TGTGCCAGCAGCCCCCGCGGGGCGGGAAACTACGAGCAGTACTTC
D gene: .; V gene: TRBV3-1/TRBV3-2; J gene: TRBJ1-2; clone size: .; CDR3 protein: CASSSLEGLDGYTF; CDR3 DNA: TGTGCCAGCAGCTCCTTAGAGGGTCTCGATGGCTACACCTTC
D gene: .; V gene: TRBV7-8; J gene: TRBJ1-3; clone size: .; CDR3 protein: CASSLVGAGNTIYF; CDR3 DNA: TGTGCCAGCAGCTTAGTGGGCGCTGGAAACACCATATATTTT
D gene: .; V gene: TRBV28; J gene: TRBJ1-1; clone size: .; CDR3 protein: CASGPRRGNTEAFF; CDR3 DNA: TGTGCCAGCGGCCCTCGGAGGGGGAACACTGAAGCTTTCTTT
D gene: TRBD1; V gene: TRBV11-2; J gene: TRBJ1-5; clone size: .; CDR3 protein: CASSLGTGGNQPQHF; CDR3 DNA: TGTGCCAGCAGCTTAGGGACAGGGGGCAATCAGCCCCAGCATTTT
D gene: .; V gene: TRBV5-4; J gene: TRBJ2-7; clone size: few; CDR3 protein: CASSLDRGWEQYF; CDR3 DNA: TGTGCCAGCAGCTTGGATCGGGGTTGGGAGCAGTACTTC
D gene: TRBD2; V gene: TRBV3-1/TRBV3-2; J gene: TRBJ2-1; clone size: few; CDR3 protein: CASSQPRGLAGAEQFF; CDR3 DNA: TGTGCCAGCAGCCAACCCCGAGGACTAGCGGGAGCTGAGCAGTTCTTC
D gene: .; V gene: TRBV28; J gene: TRBJ2-5; clone size: .; CDR3 protein: CASSQPSILGGTQYF; CDR3 DNA: TGTGCCAGCAGCCAGCCCTCTATTTTGGGAGGGACCCAGTACTTC
D gene: TRBD2; V gene: TRBV2; J gene: TRBJ2-3; clone size: once; CDR3 protein: CASSEAGGGGRESDTQYF; CDR3 DNA: TGTGCCAGCAGTGAAGCGGGGGGCGGCGGGAGGGAGTCAGATACGCAGTATTTT
D gene: .; V gene: TRBV19; J gene: TRBJ2-7; clone size: .; CDR3 protein: CASSIDHGRQGSYEQYF; CDR3 DNA: TGTGCCAGTAGTATAGATCATGGGCGGCAGGGGTCCTACGAGCAGTACTTC
D gene: TRBD1; V gene: TRBV7-3; J gene: TRBJ2-7; clone size: few; CDR3 protein: CASSLGGTASYEQYF; CDR3 DNA: TGTGCCAGCAGCTTAGGTGGGACAGCCTCCTACGAGCAGTACTTC
D gene: .; V gene: TRBV7-9; J gene: TRBJ1-4; clone size: .; CDR3 protein: CASSLLADEKLFF; CDR3 DNA: TGTGCCAGCAGCTTATTGGCAGATGAAAAACTGTTTTTT
D gene: TRBD1; V gene: TRBV5-1; J gene: TRBJ2-3; clone size: .; CDR3 protein: CASSQGGTDTQYF; CDR3 DNA: TGCGCCAGCTCACAGGGGGGCACAGATACGCAGTATTTT
D gene: TRBD1; V gene: TRBV18; J gene: TRBJ1-3; clone size: .; CDR3 protein: CASSPVRGLTGNTIYF; CDR3 DNA: TGTGCCAGCTCACCTGTCAGGGGGCTAACTGGAAACACCATATATTTT
D gene: TRBD2; V gene: TRBV7-3; J gene: TRBJ2-1; clone size: .; CDR3 protein: CASSPGTSGRTGNEQFF; CDR3 DNA: TGTGCCAGCAGCCCCGGGACTAGCGGGAGGACAGGGAATGAGCAGTTCTTC
D gene: .; V gene: TRBV7-9; J gene: TRBJ2-7; clone size: .; CDR3 protein: CASSLGGLVEQYF; CDR3 DNA: TGTGCCAGCAGCTTAGGGGGGCTAGTCGAGCAGTACTTC
D gene: .; V gene: TRBV28; J gene: TRBJ2-6; clone size: .; CDR3 protein: CASSSTRRANVLTF; CDR3 DNA: TGTGCCAGCAGTTCGACGCGGAGGGCCAACGTCCTGACTTTC
D gene: .; V gene: TRBV27; J gene: TRBJ2-3; clone size: once; CDR3 protein: CASSGGRASGYTDTQYF; CDR3 DNA: TGTGCCAGCAGTGGGGGGCGGGCTAGCGGATACACAGATACGCAGTATTTT
D gene: .; V gene: TRBV11-2; J gene: TRBJ2-1; clone size: .; CDR3 protein: CASRGAFNSYNEQFF; CDR3 DNA: TGTGCCAGCAGAGGAGCGTTTAACTCCTACAATGAGCAGTTCTTC
D gene: TRBD1; V gene: TRBV7-8; J gene: TRBJ1-2; clone size: .; CDR3 protein: CASSYKTGVDNYGYTF; CDR3 DNA: TGTGCCAGCAGCTACAAGACAGGGGTGGATAACTATGGCTACACCTTC
D gene: TRBD2; V gene: TRBV25-1; J gene: TRBJ2-1; clone size: .; CDR3 protein: CASSKVRREGRRREFF; CDR3 DNA: TGTGCCAGCAGTAAAGTTAGGAGGGAGGGCCGTAGGAGGGAGTTCTTC
D gene: .; V gene: TRBV14; J gene: TRBJ2-2; clone size: .; CDR3 protein: CASSQASSVITGELFF; CDR3 DNA: TGTGCCAGCAGCCAAGCATCTAGCGTGATCACCGGGGAGCTGTTTTTT
D gene: TRBD2; V gene: TRBV15; J gene: TRBJ2-1; clone size: .; CDR3 protein: CATSRERLAGYEQFF; CDR3 DNA: TGTGCCACCAGCAGAGAAAGACTAGCGGGGTATGAGCAGTTCTTC
D gene: .; V gene: TRBV5-8; J gene: TRBJ2-5; clone size: .; CDR3 protein: CASSHTGSKETQYF; CDR3 DNA: TGTGCCAGCAGCCATACAGGGTCCAAAGAGACCCAGTACTTC
D gene: TRBD1; V gene: TRBV2; J gene: TRBJ1-5; clone size: .; CDR3 protein: CASSEFPGQGVRSQPQHF; CDR3 DNA: TGTGCCAGCAGTGAATTCCCAGGACAGGGGGTTCGTAGTCAGCCCCAGCATTTT